Presented here are 31 T cell receptor beta chains from one specimen sequenced in a study of technical replicates of blood from several donors. Libraries were prepared by immunoSEQ multiplex PCR; TCRdb keeps only in-frame clonotypes and omits some of them. The repertoire holds tens of thousands of clones, with around 94% as singletons. The sequenced material came from T cells isolated from PBMCs. The receptors were sampled from a human donor in good health.

The V call is TRBV19, the J call TRBJ2-3, with 13 positions matching TRBD2. The V gene end was trimmed by 3 bases and the J gene end by 2 bases; junction bases not matched to a gene: 2. The CDR3 contains 16 residues. Germline-derived CDR1 and CDR2 are LNHDA and SQIVND (reference sequence). Here the CDR3 DNA reads TGTGCCAGTAGTATGACTAGCGGGGGGTACACAGATACGCAGTATTTT. Its protein is CASSMTSGGYTDTQYF.

This rearrangement joins TRBV5-4 to TRBJ2-5, with TRBD2 identical over 15 bases. This CDR3 is built from 18 residues. With V trimmed by 9 bases and J by 5 bases, 17 bases remained unmatched. Germline CDR1 is SGHNT and CDR2 is YYREEE (reference sequence). The CDR3, as DNA: TGTGCCATCTCGGGGGGACTAGCGGGAGGCCAAATCCCGGAGACCCAGTACTTC. This gives the protein CAISGGLAGGQIPETQYF.

J is TRBJ2-5 and V is TRBV7-8; a possible D gene is TRBD2 (5 bases). The CDR3 is 14 residues long. Germline CDR1 and CDR2: SGHVS and FQNEAQ. V lost 0 bases and J lost 1, with 6 bases in between. The CDR3 loop is CASSLAGLQETQYF. The CDR3 nucleotides are TGTGCCAGCAGCTTAGCCGGACTCCAAGAGACCCAGTACTTC.

The V call is TRBV28, the J call TRBJ1-3; no definite D call. V lost 3 bases, J lost 0 bases, and 6 bases lay in between. The CDR3 is 14 residues long. Germline CDR1 is MDHEN and CDR2 is SYDVKM. CDR3 DNA sequence: TGTGCCAGCAGTTTCCCCAGCTCTGGAAACACCATATATTTT. Residues: CASSFPSSGNTIYF.

The rearrangement joins TRBV27 to TRBJ1-2, with D perhaps TRBD1 (6 bases). The CDR3 covers 15 residues. The V end was cut by 0 bases, the J end by 4 bases, with 12 bases between. Per the germline V gene, CDR1 is MNHEY and CDR2 is SMNVEV (reference sequence). CDR3 region: CASSLSGGLGYGYTF. The CDR3, as DNA: TGTGCCAGCAGTTTATCGGGGGGGCTCGGCTATGGCTACACCTTC.

This chain uses TRBV19 with TRBJ1-4, with 9 bases lining up with TRBD1. The CDR3 is 14 amino acids. The junction had 6 bases not matched to a gene; V was cut back by 5 bases and J by 8 bases. CDR1 is LNHDA, CDR2 SQIVND, per germline (reference sequence). CDR3 residues: CASSQGQGREKLFF. As DNA, the CDR3 is TGTGCCAGTAGTCAAGGACAGGGGAGGGAAAAACTGTTTTTT.

The V gene is TRBV2, the J gene TRBJ2-5; 9 nucleotides match TRBD1. This CDR3 contains 14 residues. Germline values: CDR1 SNHLY, CDR2 FYNNEI. Unmatched junction bases numbered 6, after V lost 5 bases and J lost 5 bases. This CDR3 reads CASSYRGLKETQYF. CDR3 DNA: TGTGCCAGCAGTTACAGGGGGCTGAAGGAGACCCAGTACTTC.

V usage is TRBV28 and J usage is TRBJ2-7, with TRBD1 as a possible D gene (5 bases). V was clipped by 6 bases and J by 6 bases, with 15 bases between them. CDR1 and CDR2 from the germline V gene are MDHEN and SYDVKM. This CDR3 has 13 amino acids. CDR3 region: CASSRDSEVEQYF. The CDR3 DNA follows: TGTGCCAGCAGCCGCGACAGTGAGGTCGAGCAGTACTTC. The variable domain in full, completed from reference TRBV28 and TRBJ2-7, reads DVKVTQSSRYLVKRTGEKVFLECVQDMDHENMFWYRQDPGLGLRLIYFSYDVKMKEKGDIPEGYSVSREKKERFSLILESASTNQTSMYLCASSRDSEVEQYFGPGTRLTVT.

Here the CDR3 DNA reads TGTGCCGCATCAGGGGCGGTTCGCAATCAGCCCCAGCATTTT. Translation gives CAASGAVRNQPQHF. The chain combines TRBV10-3 with TRBJ1-5, with a possible D match to TRBD1 (6 bases). CDR1 is ENHRY, CDR2 SYGVKD, per germline. The CDR3 runs 14 residues. Trimming took 11 bases from V and 2 from J, leaving 16 bases between them.

This sequence joins TRBV7-9 and TRBJ1-2; D possibly corresponds to TRBD1 (5 bases). V gave up 4 bases and J gave up 0 bases, with 12 bases separating them. The CDR3 runs to 15 residues. The germline V gene encodes CDR1 SEHNR and CDR2 FQNEAQ (reference sequence). In DNA, the CDR3 is TGTGCCAGCAGCTACCCGGGACTCGCTAACTATGGCTACACCTTC. Its protein product is CASSYPGLANYGYTF.

The genes are TRBV1 and TRBJ1-2; the D call of TRBD1 is as the table states it, not checked on the DNA. TRBV1 is given as a pseudogene. CDR3 length: 16 amino acids. The CDR3 reads CTSRTVRLCKTYGYTF. CDR3 bases: TGCACCAGCAGAACAGTCCGTTTGTGCAAGACCTATGGCTACACCTTC.

This clone has just a few counts. V is TRBV5-1 and J is TRBJ2-2, with 10 bases fitting TRBD2. The CDR3 consists of 16 residues. The germline V gene encodes CDR1 SGHRS and CDR2 YFSETQ. Trimming at V came to 0 bases and at J to 5 bases, leaving 4 bases not matched to a gene. CDR3 residues: CASSLETSGKTGELFF. The CDR3, as DNA: TGCGCCAGCAGCTTGGAAACTAGCGGGAAAACCGGGGAGCTGTTTTTT.

V usage is TRBV6-5 and J usage is TRBJ1-1; D is possibly TRBD1 (5 bases). The length of the CDR3 is 16 residues. The V gene's germline CDR1 is MNHEY and CDR2 SVGAGI. V shed 2 bases and J shed 2 bases, with 15 bases lying between them. The CDR3 is CASSYERGEVNTEAFF. The CDR3 region has the DNA TGTGCCAGCAGTTACGAGAGAGGGGAGGTAAACACTGAAGCTTTCTTT.

The chain is built from TRBV10-2 and TRBJ1-5; a possible D gene is TRBD1 (6 bases). This CDR3 is 13 amino acids long. The germline V gene encodes CDR1 WSHSY and CDR2 SAAADI. V lost 6 bases, J lost 4 bases, and 10 bases lay in between. The CDR3 loop is CASSAQGNQPQHF. The DNA for the CDR3 is TGCGCCAGCAGCGCACAGGGAAATCAGCCCCAGCATTTT.

The chain joins TRBV5-1 to TRBJ1-4; 10 bases map to TRBD1. The CDR3 loop spans 15 amino acids. The V segment lost 4 bases and the J segment 5 bases; nucleotides outside the gene matches: 5. Per germline, CDR1 SGHRS and CDR2 YFSETQ. The CDR3 reads CASSPGDRGNEKLFF. The CDR3 region has the DNA TGCGCCAGCAGCCCTGGGGACAGGGGAAATGAAAAACTGTTTTTT.

The chain links TRBV6-1 to TRBJ1-1, with 8 bases aligning to TRBD1. V trimming: 6 bases; J trimming: 1 base; junction bases outside the gene matches: 1. The germline V gene encodes CDR1 MNHNS and CDR2 SASEGT. The CDR3 totals 13 residues. The CDR3 region has the DNA TGTGCCAGCAGGGGACAGGAGAACACTGAAGCTTTCTTT. Amino acids: CASRGQENTEAFF.

DNA of the CDR3: TGTGCCAGCAGCTTGGACCCCGGGACAGTGTTGTCAGGGGGTCTGTTCTTC. Its translation is CASSLDPGTVLSGGLFF. This chain joins TRBV11-2 and TRBJ2-1, with 7 bases lining up with TRBD1. The CDR3 spans 17 residues. V lost 3 bases to trimming and J lost 15 bases; unmatched junction nucleotides: 23. Germline V gives CDR1 SGHAT, CDR2 FQNNGV. Combining the CDR3 with reference TRBV11-2 and TRBJ2-1 gives the whole variable domain EAGVAQSPRYKIIEKRQSVAFWCNPISGHATLYWYQQILGQGPKLLIQFQNNGVVDDSQLPKDRFSAERLKGVDSTLKIQPAKLEDSAVYLCASSLDPGTVLSGGLFFGPGTRLTVL.

This clone was observed once. This rearrangement joins TRBV4-2 to TRBJ2-3; a weak D match, TRBD1 (6 bases). The V end lost 1 base, the J end lost 6 bases, and 20 bases lay between the germline ends. Germline CDR1 reads LGHNA; CDR2 reads YNFKEQ. The CDR3 totals 17 residues. The CDR3 DNA is TGTGCCAGCAGCCAAGCCTTCCCAGGGGTTCGTTGGGATACGCAGTATTTT. This translates into CASSQAFPGVRWDTQYF.

The chain joins TRBV19 to TRBJ2-2; TRBD2 matches 13 bases. V shed 7 bases, J shed 5 bases, and the junction held 7 bases outside the gene matches. Germline CDR1 is LNHDA and CDR2 is SQIVND (reference sequence). The CDR3 totals 16 residues. This CDR3 is CASKLAGGPGTGELFF. In DNA form, the CDR3 reads TGTGCCAGTAAACTAGCGGGAGGGCCGGGAACCGGGGAGCTGTTTTTT. Filled out from reference TRBV19 and TRBJ2-2, the complete variable domain reads DGGITQSPKYLFRKEGQNVTLSCEQNLNHDAMYWYRQDPGQGLRLIYYSQIVNDFQKGDIAEGYSVSREKKESFPLTVTSAQKNPTAFYLCASKLAGGPGTGELFFGEGSRLTVL.

The CDR3: CASSLLWGAYNEQFF. CDR3 DNA sequence: TGTGCCAGCAGTCTATTGTGGGGGGCCTACAATGAGCAGTTCTTC. The chain recombines TRBV7-2 with TRBJ2-1; TRBD2 might be the D (6 bases). The V end lost 6 bases, the J end lost 2 bases, and 14 bases lay between the germline ends. Germline V gives CDR1 SGHTA, CDR2 FQGNSA. This CDR3 is 15 amino acids long.

The chain uses TRBV23-1 and TRBJ1-5; D might be TRBD1 (6 bases). TRBV23-1 is given ORF status, its function remaining uncertain. This CDR3 comprises 18 residues. V lost 7 bases and J 0 bases, leaving 22 bases between the germline ends. The CDR3 bases are TGCGCCAGCAACCAAGGGGCCAGAGGGGGATATAGCAATCAGCCCCAGCATTTT. Encoded protein: CASNQGARGGYSNQPQHF.

The chain uses TRBV7-8 and TRBJ1-5; no clear D gene. Looked up from germline, CDR1 is SGHVS and CDR2 is FQNEAQ. V lost 8 bases to trimming and J lost 2 bases, with 10 bases between them. The CDR3 runs to 13 residues. CDR3 sequence: CASAVDGNQPQHF. As DNA, the CDR3 is TGTGCCAGCGCGGTGGATGGCAATCAGCCCCAGCATTTT.

This sequence joins TRBV5-4 and TRBJ2-1; tentatively, D is TRBD1 (6 bases). Trimming took off 2 bases at V and 7 bases at J, with 10 bases between the two ends. The CDR3 loop spans 13 amino acids. CDR1 and CDR2 from the germline V gene are SGHNT and YYREEE (reference sequence). CDR3 protein: CASSFTGMNEQFF. CDR3 sequence (DNA): TGTGCCAGCAGCTTTACAGGGATGAATGAGCAGTTCTTC.

This clone was found once. The chain has TRBV11-2 and TRBJ2-7; 8 positions match TRBD1. This CDR3 has 15 residues. The J segment lost 3 bases and the V segment lost 1 base, leaving 5 bases of the junction unmatched. Per the germline V gene, CDR1 is SGHAT and CDR2 is FQNNGV. CDR3 DNA sequence: TGTGCCAGCAGCTTAGCTACCGGGACAGGCTACGAGCAGTACTTC. Protein: CASSLATGTGYEQYF.

The chain joins TRBV25-1 to TRBJ2-1, with D tentatively TRBD1 (6 bases). Germline CDR1 reads MGHDK; CDR2 reads SYGVNS. This CDR3 region has 16 residues. V lost 1 base and J 2 bases, leaving 12 bases between the germline ends. The chain's CDR3 is CASSELRQAAYNEQFF. The CDR3 region has the DNA TGTGCCAGCAGTGAATTGCGACAGGCTGCCTACAATGAGCAGTTCTTC.

The chain is built from TRBV7-4 and TRBJ1-3, with D possibly TRBD1 on 6 matching bases. There are 15 residues in the CDR3. Looked up from germline, CDR1 is SGHVT and CDR2 is SQSDAQ. The V and J ends lost 6 bases and 2 bases respectively, with 14 bases between them. The CDR3 sequence is CASSLMWGPGNTIYF. The CDR3 nucleotides read TGTGCCAGCAGTCTAATGTGGGGGCCTGGAAACACCATATATTTT.

The rearrangement uses TRBV7-9 and TRBJ2-2; possible D gene TRBD1, 6 bases. The germline gives CDR1 SEHNR, CDR2 FQNEAQ (reference sequence). V was shortened by 6 bases and J by 0 bases, with 11 bases between the two germline ends. There are 15 residues in the CDR3. CDR3 nucleotide sequence: TGTGCCAGCAGATTGGACAGAACGAACACCGGGGAGCTGTTTTTT. Translation: CASRLDRTNTGELFF.

V usage is TRBV4-1 and J usage is TRBJ2-5; D perhaps matches TRBD2 (6 bases). Looked up from germline, CDR1 is MGHRA and CDR2 is YSYEKL. This CDR3 has 15 residues. Trimming stripped 2 bases from V and 5 bases from J, with 15 bases between. CDR3: CASSQIKTGVETQYF. The CDR3, as DNA: TGCGCCAGCAGCCAAATTAAAACGGGAGTCGAGACCCAGTACTTC.

This chain links TRBV6-6 with TRBJ1-2; D gene unclear. The germline V gene encodes CDR1 MNHNY and CDR2 SVGAGI (reference sequence). This CDR3 has 15 residues. V gave up 0 bases and J gave up 1 base, with 9 bases separating them. CDR3 DNA sequence: TGTGCCAGCAGTTACTCCAAAGGAGTTAACTATGGCTACACCTTC. Translated, it gives CASSYSKGVNYGYTF.

The genes are TRBV30 and TRBJ2-2; TRBD1 aligns across 8 bases. The germline CDR1 and CDR2 sequences are GTSNPN and SVGIG (reference sequence). CDR3 length: 13 residues. Trimming removed 8 bases from V and 0 bases from J; junction bases left unmatched: 2. This CDR3 is CAGQGSNTGELFF. The CDR3 coding sequence is TGTGCCGGACAGGGATCGAACACCGGGGAGCTGTTTTTT.

This sequence joins TRBV6-1 and TRBJ1-2, with 11 nucleotides matching TRBD1. Germline values: CDR1 MNHNS, CDR2 SASEGT. V trimming: 4 bases; J trimming: 4 bases; junction bases outside the gene matches: 11. The CDR3 has 17 residues. The CDR3 here is CASSGGGQGVRSYGYTF. The CDR3 bases are TGTGCCAGCAGTGGGGGGGGACAGGGGGTGCGAAGCTATGGCTACACCTTC.